One T cell receptor (beta chain) is described in this entry. The source of the sample is a study of blood T cell repertoires in COVID-19. Sequencing used immunoSEQ multiplex PCR; TCRdb keeps in-frame clones, though not all of them. The table lists about 83,000 clones, roughly 82% of them singletons, with around 21% in the top ten. Sequenced input: peripheral blood. This receptor was obtained from an elderly woman with active or convalescent COVID-19.

CDR3 coding DNA: TGTGCCAGCAGCTTGGGGGAGGGGGGAACTTTAATCTATGGCTACACCTTC. The encoded protein is CASSLGEGGTLIYGYTF. The chain carries TRBV7-8 and TRBJ1-2; maybe TRBD1 (6 bases). Looked up from germline, CDR1 is SGHVS and CDR2 is FQNEAQ. The CDR3 length is 17 residues. V gave up 3 bases and J gave up 4 bases, with 21 bases separating them. The variable domain in full, completed from reference TRBV7-8 and TRBJ1-2, reads GAGVSQSPRYKVAKRGQDVALRCDPISGHVSLFWYQQALGQGPEFLTYFQNEAQLDKSGLPSDRFFAERPEGSVSTLKIQRTQQEDSAVYLCASSLGEGGTLIYGYTFGSGTRLTVV.